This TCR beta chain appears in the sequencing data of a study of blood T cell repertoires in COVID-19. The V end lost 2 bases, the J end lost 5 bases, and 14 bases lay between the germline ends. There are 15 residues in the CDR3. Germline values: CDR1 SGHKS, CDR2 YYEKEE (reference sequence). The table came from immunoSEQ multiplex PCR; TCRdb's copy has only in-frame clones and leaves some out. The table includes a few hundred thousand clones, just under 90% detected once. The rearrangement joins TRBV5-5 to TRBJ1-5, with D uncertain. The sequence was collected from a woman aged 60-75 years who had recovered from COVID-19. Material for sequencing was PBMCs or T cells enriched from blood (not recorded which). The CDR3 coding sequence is TGTGCCAGCAGCTTCGACTCCTCAAGTGATCAGCCCCAGCATTTT. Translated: CASSFDSSSDQPQHF.